The 21 T cell receptor beta chains reported below all come from one sample, sequenced in a study of blood T cell repertoires in COVID-19. Assay: immunoSEQ multiplex PCR; the TCRdb copy retains only in-frame clones and omits some. Among about 160,000 clones, around four fifths were seen once, and the ten largest hold 7.5% to 9.5%. Material: peripheral blood. These receptors all stem from a man aged 40-50 years who had recovered from COVID-19.

The rearrangement links TRBV15 to TRBJ2-5; D unresolved. Germline CDR1 and CDR2: LNHNV and YYDKDF (reference sequence). V dropped 0 bases and J dropped 4 bases, with 6 bases sitting between them. This CDR3 has 13 amino acids. The CDR3 spells CATSRDPVETQYF. The CDR3 DNA follows: TGTGCCACCAGCAGAGATCCGGTAGAGACCCAGTACTTC.

The sample holds a few counts of this clone. The chain recombines TRBV5-6 with TRBJ2-7; D uncertain. CDR1 is SGHDT and CDR2 is YYEEEE in the germline V gene. Trimming pared 0 bases from V and 4 bases from J, leaving 2 bases between. CDR3 size: 11 residues. The CDR3 loop reads CASSLAYEQYF. The CDR3 DNA follows: TGTGCCAGCAGCTTGGCGTACGAGCAGTACTTC.

This clone has just a few counts. V is TRBV11-1 and J is TRBJ2-1; TRBD1 aligns across 8 bases. Germline V gives CDR1 SGHAT, CDR2 FQDESV (reference sequence). After removal of 5 bases from V and 14 bases from J, the junction contained 11 bases not matched to a gene. The CDR3 length is 13 residues. Written as DNA, the CDR3 is TGTGCCAGCAGCGTCGGACAGGGCCGAATTAAGTTCTTC. It specifies CASSVGQGRIKFF.

This clone appeared a few times. This sequence joins TRBV6-5 and TRBJ2-5, with 11 positions matching TRBD1. This CDR3 contains 15 residues. Germline V CDR1 and CDR2: MNHEY, SVGAGI. The junction had 7 bases not matched to a gene; V was cut back by 5 bases and J by 5 bases. The CDR3 bases are TGTGCCAGCAGTCCCTCGGGACAGGGGGGCGAGACCCAGTACTTC. Translated, it gives CASSPSGQGGETQYF.

The CDR3 region is CARSLAGESTGELFF. CDR3 in DNA: TGTGCCAGAAGCTTGGCGGGAGAGAGCACCGGGGAGCTGTTTTTT. The chain couples TRBV5-3 to TRBJ2-2, with a weak D call TRBD2 (6 bases). TRBV5-3 has ORF status, its function being uncertain. The CDR3 loop spans 15 amino acids. The V and J ends lost 0 bases and 4 bases respectively, with 10 bases between them.

The V and J genes are TRBV5-6 and TRBJ2-3, with 11 bases fitting TRBD2. V was pared by 5 bases and J by 6 bases, with 14 bases of the junction left unmatched. The CDR3 has 17 amino acids. Germline assignment: CDR1 SGHDT and CDR2 YYEEEE. The CDR3 bases are TGTGCCAGCAGTTCTAGGCTCACTAGCGGGGGAGGTGATACGCAGTATTTT. It yields the protein CASSSRLTSGGGDTQYF.

V gene TRBV12-3 or TRBV12-4 combines with J gene TRBJ1-2, with D hard to call. Trimming took off 2 bases at V and 6 bases at J, with 7 bases between the two ends. CDR3 length equals 12 residues. CDR3 sequence reads: CASSLSIDGYTF. The CDR3 nucleotides read TGTGCCAGCAGTTTATCGATAGATGGCTACACCTTC.

V gene TRBV28 combines with J gene TRBJ2-3; TRBD2 aligns across 14 bases. V dropped 3 bases and J dropped 1; count of bases not matched to a gene: 6. Germline V gives CDR1 MDHEN, CDR2 SYDVKM. The CDR3 totals 18 residues. Written as DNA, the CDR3 is TGTGCCAGCAGTTTGGGGGGACTAGCGGGAGTAGGCACAGATACGCAGTATTTT. Translation gives CASSLGGLAGVGTDTQYF.

V usage is TRBV19 and J usage is TRBJ2-5; TRBD2 agrees at 13 bases. Unmatched junction bases numbered 8, after V lost 3 bases and J lost 1 base. The CDR3 is 18 residues long. Germline assignment: CDR1 LNHDA and CDR2 SQIVND (reference sequence). In DNA form, the CDR3 reads TGTGCCAGTAGTATCGGACTAGCGGGGGTCCTAAGCCAAGAGACCCAGTACTTC. It yields the protein CASSIGLAGVLSQETQYF. Variable domain in full (rest from reference TRBV19 and TRBJ2-5): DGGITQSPKYLFRKEGQNVTLSCEQNLNHDAMYWYRQDPGQGLRLIYYSQIVNDFQKGDIAEGYSVSREKKESFPLTVTSAQKNPTAFYLCASSIGLAGVLSQETQYFGPGTRLLVL.

The J gene is TRBJ2-5, the V gene TRBV7-2; D is undetermined. CDR1 SGHTA and CDR2 FQGNSA come from the germline V gene. Trimming shortened V by 0 bases and J by 2 bases, and 4 bases separated the two germline ends. This CDR3 comprises 13 residues. CDR3 bases: TGTGCCAGCAGCTTAGCCAGGCAAGAGACCCAGTACTTC. Translating gives CASSLARQETQYF.

The rearrangement joins TRBV11-2 to TRBJ1-5; possibly TRBD1 for D (6 bases). This CDR3 has 15 residues. The V end was cut by 5 bases, the J end by 2 bases, with 13 bases between. CDR1 and CDR2 (germline): SGHAT, FQNNGV. The CDR3 DNA sequence: TGTGCCAGCAGCCCGCAGGGGTTAGGCAATCAGCCCCAGCATTTT. Translating gives CASSPQGLGNQPQHF.

This clone was detected only once. The rearrangement links TRBV9 to TRBJ2-1; 10 bases map to TRBD2. The CDR3 has 15 residues. V lost 2 bases and J lost 5; bases outside the gene matches: 4. Germline loops: CDR1 SGDLS, CDR2 YYNGEE. The CDR3, as DNA: TGTGCCAGCAGCGTTCGGACTAGCGGTAACAATGAGCAGTTCTTC. Protein sequence: CASSVRTSGNNEQFF.

This chain links TRBV11-3 with TRBJ2-1; 7 bases map to TRBD2. J was trimmed by 7 bases and V by 3 bases; bases with no gene match: 6. This CDR3 contains 14 residues. Germline assignment: CDR1 SGHNT and CDR2 YENEEA. CDR3 nucleotides: TGTGCCAGCAGCTTGCCGGGGGGAGGGAATGAGCAGTTCTTC. Translating gives CASSLPGGGNEQFF.

The chain uses TRBV19 and TRBJ2-5, with a tentative D call TRBD1 (5 bases). The germline V gene has CDR1 LNHDA and CDR2 SQIVND (reference sequence). The V end was cut by 3 bases, the J end by 5 bases, with 10 bases between. The length of the CDR3 is 13 residues. The CDR3 DNA reads TGTGCCAGTAGTATTCAGGGTTCGGAGACCCAGTACTTC. Residues: CASSIQGSETQYF.

The V gene is TRBV11-2, the J gene TRBJ2-3; 10 nucleotides line up with TRBD2. The length of the CDR3 is 17 residues. Looked up from germline, CDR1 is SGHAT and CDR2 is FQNNGV. V trimming: 4 bases; J trimming: 3 bases; junction bases outside the gene matches: 10. In nucleotides, the CDR3 is TGTGCCAGCAGCTGGGGGTCACTAGCGGGACGGACAGATACGCAGTATTTT. It specifies CASSWGSLAGRTDTQYF.

V and J are TRBV11-3 and TRBJ2-1; D gene uncertain. V was trimmed by 1 base and J by 8 bases, leaving 9 bases between them. The CDR3 contains 13 residues. The V gene's germline CDR1 is SGHNT and CDR2 YENEEA. The CDR3 sequence is CASSLASLHEQFF. The CDR3 DNA reads as TGTGCCAGCAGCTTAGCTAGTCTTCATGAGCAGTTCTTC.

The chain couples TRBV6-5 to TRBJ1-1; weak D call: TRBD1 (5 bases). The V end was cut by 0 bases, the J end by 6 bases, with 8 bases between. The germline V gene has CDR1 MNHEY and CDR2 SVGAGI. The CDR3 length is 13 residues. This CDR3 reads CASSYSVRAEAFF. CDR3 DNA: TGTGCCAGCAGTTACTCGGTCAGGGCTGAAGCTTTCTTT.

J is TRBJ2-3 and V is TRBV3-1 (or the pseudogene TRBV3-2), with TRBD2 matching over 10 bases. The CDR3 covers 19 residues. Trimming took 1 base from V and 1 from J; bases not matched to a gene: 11. Germline lookup yields CDR1 LGHDT and CDR2 YNNKEL (reference sequence). The CDR3 DNA reads as TGTGCCAGCAGCCAAGGGGGGCTAGCGGGAGTTTGGGGCACAGATACGCAGTATTTT. Encoded protein: CASSQGGLAGVWGTDTQYF.

The chain has TRBV10-3 and TRBJ1-3, with D unclear. The CDR3 totals 15 residues. The V end lost 0 bases, the J end lost 0 bases, and 6 bases lay between the germline ends. In germline, CDR1 is ENHRY, CDR2 SYGVKD. The CDR3 nucleotides read TGTGCCATCAGTGAGTCGCGAACCTCTGGAAACACCATATATTTT. This codes for CAISESRTSGNTIYF.

The J gene is TRBJ1-2, the V gene TRBV19; possibly TRBD1 for D (5 bases). Looked up from germline, CDR1 is LNHDA and CDR2 is SQIVND (reference sequence). The length of the CDR3 is 13 residues. Trimming removed 10 bases at V and 0 bases at J, with 12 bases between. CDR3 residues: CATSGDSNYGYTF. DNA for the CDR3: TGTGCCACCTCGGGGGACTCTAACTATGGCTACACCTTC.

This rearrangement joins TRBV2 to TRBJ2-1; 8 positions agree with TRBD1. This CDR3 has 15 amino acids. In germline, CDR1 is SNHLY, CDR2 FYNNEI. After removal of 5 bases from V and 1 base from J, the junction contained 4 bases not matched to a gene. The CDR3 here is CASSLTGVSYNEQFF. Here the CDR3 DNA reads TGTGCCAGCAGTTTGACAGGGGTTTCCTACAATGAGCAGTTCTTC.